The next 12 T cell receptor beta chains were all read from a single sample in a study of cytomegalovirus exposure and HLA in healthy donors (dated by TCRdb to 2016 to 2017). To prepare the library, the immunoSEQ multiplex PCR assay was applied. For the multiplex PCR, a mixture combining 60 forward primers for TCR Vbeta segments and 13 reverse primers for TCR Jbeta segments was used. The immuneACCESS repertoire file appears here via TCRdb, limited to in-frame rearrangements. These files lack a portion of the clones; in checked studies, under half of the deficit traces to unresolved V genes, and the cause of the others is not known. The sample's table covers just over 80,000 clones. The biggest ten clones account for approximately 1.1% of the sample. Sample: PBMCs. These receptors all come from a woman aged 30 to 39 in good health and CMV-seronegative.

The CDR3 region has the DNA TGTGCCAGCAGCTTAGAACAGGGTGGCCCCGGCGAGCAGTACTTC. The encoded protein is CASSLEQGGPGEQYF. This chain connects TRBV7-9 to TRBJ2-7; TRBD1 might be the D (6 bases). Germline CDR1 and CDR2: SEHNR and FQNEAQ (reference sequence). This CDR3 is 15 amino acids long. V shed 1 base and J shed 6 bases, with 16 bases lying between them.

DNA of the CDR3: TGTGCCAGTAGTATGTCCGGGGAAAAACTGTTTTTT. Translating gives CASSMSGEKLFF. This chain uses TRBV19 with TRBJ1-4, with D hard to call. The CDR3 sequence is 12 residues long. With 3 bases removed from V and 8 bases from J, the gap between germline ends came to 7 bases. Germline loops: CDR1 LNHDA, CDR2 SQIVND (reference sequence).

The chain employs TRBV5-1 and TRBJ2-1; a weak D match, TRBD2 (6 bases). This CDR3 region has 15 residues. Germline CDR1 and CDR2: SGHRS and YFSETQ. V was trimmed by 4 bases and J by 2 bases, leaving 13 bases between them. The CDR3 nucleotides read TGCGCCAGCAGCGAAGGGACTGCTACCTACAATGAGCAGTTCTTC. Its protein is CASSEGTATYNEQFF.

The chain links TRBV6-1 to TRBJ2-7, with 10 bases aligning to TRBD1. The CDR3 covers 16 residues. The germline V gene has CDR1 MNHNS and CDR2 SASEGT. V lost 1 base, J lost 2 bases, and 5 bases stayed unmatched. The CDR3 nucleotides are TGTGCCAGCAGTGAAGTCATCGGGACAGGGGCCTACGAGCAGTACTTC. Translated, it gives CASSEVIGTGAYEQYF.

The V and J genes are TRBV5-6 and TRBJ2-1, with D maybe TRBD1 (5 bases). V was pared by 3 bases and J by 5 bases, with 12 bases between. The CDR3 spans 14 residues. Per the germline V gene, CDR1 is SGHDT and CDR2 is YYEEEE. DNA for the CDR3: TGTGCCAGCAGCTCGACAGCTAACGACAATGAGCAGTTCTTC. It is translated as CASSSTANDNEQFF. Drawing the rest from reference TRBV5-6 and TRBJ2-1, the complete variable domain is DAGVTQSPTHLIKTRGQQVTLRCSPKSGHDTVSWYQQALGQGPQFIFQYYEEEERQRGNFPDRFSGHQFPNYSSELNVNALLLGDSALYLCASSSTANDNEQFFGPGTRLTVL.

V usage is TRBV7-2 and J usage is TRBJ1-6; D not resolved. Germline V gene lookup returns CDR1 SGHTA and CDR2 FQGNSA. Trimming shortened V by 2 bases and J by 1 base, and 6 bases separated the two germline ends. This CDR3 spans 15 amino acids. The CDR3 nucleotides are TGTGCCAGCAGCTTAATGGAGTCCTATAATTCACCCCTCCACTTT. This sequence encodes CASSLMESYNSPLHF.

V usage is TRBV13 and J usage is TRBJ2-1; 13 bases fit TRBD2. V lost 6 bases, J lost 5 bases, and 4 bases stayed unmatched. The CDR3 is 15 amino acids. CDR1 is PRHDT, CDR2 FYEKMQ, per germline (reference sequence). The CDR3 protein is CASRRGLAGDNEQFF. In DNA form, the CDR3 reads TGTGCCAGCAGACGAGGACTAGCGGGGGACAATGAGCAGTTCTTC.

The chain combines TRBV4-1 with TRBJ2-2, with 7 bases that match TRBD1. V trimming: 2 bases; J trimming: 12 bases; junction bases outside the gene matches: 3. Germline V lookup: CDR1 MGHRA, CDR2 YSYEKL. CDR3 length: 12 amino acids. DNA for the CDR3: TGCGCCAGCAGCCAACAGGGGGAGAAGCTGTTTTTT. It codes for CASSQQGEKLFF.

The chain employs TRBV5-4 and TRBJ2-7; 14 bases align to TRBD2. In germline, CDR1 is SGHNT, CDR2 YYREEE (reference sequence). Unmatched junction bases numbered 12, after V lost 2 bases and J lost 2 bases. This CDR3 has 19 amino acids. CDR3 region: CASSLRLAGGPSSAYEQYF. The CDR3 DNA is TGTGCCAGCAGCTTAAGACTAGCGGGGGGGCCCTCGAGCGCCTACGAGCAGTACTTC.

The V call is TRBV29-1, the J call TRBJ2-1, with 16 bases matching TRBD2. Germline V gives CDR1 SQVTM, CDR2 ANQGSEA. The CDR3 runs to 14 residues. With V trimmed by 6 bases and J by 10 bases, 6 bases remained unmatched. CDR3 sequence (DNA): TGCAGCGTGCCGGGACTAGCGGGGGGGCTCGAGCAGTTCTTC. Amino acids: CSVPGLAGGLEQFF.

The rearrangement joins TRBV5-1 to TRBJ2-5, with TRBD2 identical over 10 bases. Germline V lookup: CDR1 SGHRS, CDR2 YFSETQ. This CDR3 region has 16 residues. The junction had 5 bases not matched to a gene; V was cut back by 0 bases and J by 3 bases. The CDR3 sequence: CASSLGSGGAEETQYF. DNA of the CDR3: TGCGCCAGCAGCTTGGGAAGCGGGGGGGCCGAAGAGACCCAGTACTTC.

DNA of the CDR3: TGTGCCAGCAGCTTGTCTGGGCGGGGGCGTCCTACAGATACGCAGTATTTT. It encodes CASSLSGRGRPTDTQYF. This chain uses TRBV5-6 with TRBJ2-3; the D gene is possibly TRBD2 (7 bases). The CDR3 is 17 amino acids. Looked up from germline, CDR1 is SGHDT and CDR2 is YYEEEE. V was shortened by 1 base and J by 3 bases, with 18 bases between the two germline ends.